This is a list of T cell receptor beta chains from one sample in a study of T cell responses to AZD1222 COVID-19 vaccine. Clones were read by immunoSEQ multiplex PCR, and TCRdb kept only the in-frame ones, dropping some. The sample lists about 110,000 clones, about 90% occurring once. Sequences were derived from peripheral blood, sampled 28 days after the second AZD1222 dose. The receptors come from an adult who received the AZD1222 COVID-19 vaccine. The CDR3 runs from the conserved cysteine through the conserved F or W. Fields, in order: D gene, clone size, V gene, J gene, CDR3 protein, CDR3 DNA. The D gene is left open where the match is weak. Only part of the rows carry a size: once, few, many, or a class if the clone is expanded.

TRBD1	once	TRBV9	TRBJ1-6	CASSATGTVSNSPLHF	TGTGCCAGCAGCGCTACCGGGACAGTGTCTAATTCACCCCTCCACTTT
NA	NA	TRBV4-2	TRBJ2-3	CASSQGISTDTQYF	TGTGCCAGCAGCCAAGGGATATCCACAGATACGCAGTATTTT
TRBD1	once	TRBV7-9	TRBJ1-1	CASTLGQGKAFF	TGTGCCAGCACCTTAGGACAGGGAAAAGCTTTCTTT
NA	NA	TRBV20-1	TRBJ2-5	CSAATRGAPYF	TGCAGTGCTGCAACGAGGGGCGCACCTTACTTC
NA	NA	TRBV2	TRBJ2-2	CASIPGGIWGTGELFF	TGTGCCAGCATCCCGGGGGGCATTTGGGGCACCGGGGAGCTGTTTTTT
TRBD1	few	TRBV15	TRBJ1-6	CATSRDPGQGANSPLHF	TGTGCCACCAGCAGAGATCCGGGACAGGGGGCAAATTCACCCCTCCACTTT
NA	NA	TRBV2	TRBJ2-3	CASSTGLTQGTDTQYF	TGTGCCAGCAGTACGGGTCTTACTCAGGGCACAGATACGCAGTATTTT
NA	NA	TRBV4-3	TRBJ2-7	CASSQVVFQRGEGRNEQYF	TGCGCCAGCAGCCAAGTAGTTTTCCAACGTGGTGAGGGGAGGAACGAGCAGTACTTC
NA	NA	TRBV7-2	TRBJ2-7	CASSRTLGEQYF	TGTGCCAGCAGCCGGACCCTAGGGGAGCAGTACTTC
TRBD1	NA	TRBV5-4	TRBJ2-1	CASSLASGTGDHNEQFF	TGTGCCAGCAGCTTGGCTTCAGGGACAGGGGACCACAATGAGCAGTTCTTC
TRBD1	NA	TRBV16	TRBJ2-1	CASSRQGYNEQFF	TGTGCCAGCAGCAGACAGGGATACAATGAGCAGTTCTTC
NA	NA	TRBV19	TRBJ1-1	CASSRQLNTEAFF	TGTGCCAGTAGTCGACAGTTGAACACTGAAGCTTTCTTT
NA	few	TRBV12-3/TRBV12-4	TRBJ2-1	CASRLDSNEQFF	TGTGCCAGCAGATTGGACAGCAATGAGCAGTTCTTC
NA	NA	TRBV4-1	TRBJ1-1	CASSLRSPQGNTEAFF	TGCGCCAGCAGCCTACGCTCCCCGCAGGGAAACACTGAAGCTTTCTTT
TRBD1	NA	TRBV27	TRBJ2-3	CASSSQMAGTGSTDTQYF	TGTGCCAGCAGTTCCCAAATGGCCGGGACAGGGAGCACAGATACGCAGTATTTT